These 20 T cell receptor beta chains share one sample of origin, sequenced in a study of spatial heterogeneity in lung cancer. In TCRdb, the 5' RACE reads were re-called with MiXCR into one record per CDR3 protein. The profile shows 40,000 to 55,000 distinct CDR3 sequences, around 15% of them singletons. Time point given: sample taken at primary tumor resection. Unsorted tumor, nontumor lung tissue or cryopreserved PBMC supplied the whole RNA. The sequencing here drew on PBMCs, taken at surgery. The receptors shown here come from a male donor with early-stage non-small cell lung cancer.

This clonotype was detected a few times. The genes are TRBV20-1 and TRBJ1-1; D unclear. CDR1 and CDR2 from the germline V gene are DFQATT and SNEGSKA (reference sequence). V lost 2 bases and J 4 bases, leaving 14 bases between the germline ends. The length of the CDR3 is 14 residues. CDR3 sequence (DNA): TGCAGTGCTAGAATCCGCTCGCGGAGCACTGAAGCTTTCTTT. Its translation is CSARIRSRSTEAFF.

This clonotype was observed a few times. The chain combines TRBV5-1 with TRBJ2-2, with a possible D match to TRBD1 (5 bases). The CDR3 length is 16 residues. Germline V CDR1 and CDR2: SGHRS, YFSETQ. Trimming took 0 bases from V and 4 from J, leaving 13 bases between them. As DNA, the CDR3 is TGCGCCAGCAGCTTGGAATCAGGGTCCGGCACCGGGGAGCTGTTTTTT. Residues: CASSLESGSGTGELFF.

This chain connects TRBV3-1 to TRBJ2-3; no clear D. Deletions cut 2 bases from V and 1 base from J, with 7 bases between. The CDR3 spans 14 residues. Germline V CDR1 and CDR2: LGHDT, YNNKEL (reference sequence). The CDR3 DNA follows: TGTGCCAGCAGCCAACTACAAGGCACAGATACGCAGTATTTT. Its translation is CASSQLQGTDTQYF.

In this sample, this clonotype turned up a few times. This chain joins TRBV10-2 and TRBJ1-1, with unresolved D. CDR3 length: 16 residues. Germline loops: CDR1 WSHSY, CDR2 SAAADI. The germline V and J ends were trimmed by 3 bases and 6 bases, with 20 bases remaining between them. The CDR3 coding sequence is TGCGCCAGCAGTGAAGGCGGCTTGGTGTTTTCGGCTGAAGCTTTCTTT. Amino acid sequence: CASSEGGLVFSAEAFF.

The V gene is TRBV7-9, the J gene TRBJ1-3; TRBD1 matches at 7 bases. Germline assignment: CDR1 SEHNR and CDR2 FQNEAQ (reference sequence). Trimming removed 1 base from V and 0 bases from J; junction bases left unmatched: 0. This CDR3 region has 15 residues. CDR3 nucleotide sequence: TGTGCCAGCAGCTTAGGGACAGGCTCTGGAAACACCATATATTTT. Its translation is CASSLGTGSGNTIYF.

The V gene is TRBV29-1, the J gene TRBJ2-3; D is unclear. This CDR3 contains 11 residues. The ends were cut back, 3 bases at V and 6 bases at J, with 7 bases in the middle. The germline V gene encodes CDR1 SQVTM and CDR2 ANQGSEA. CDR3: CSVDFRDTQYF. The DNA for the CDR3 is TGCAGCGTTGACTTCCGGGATACGCAGTATTTT.

At least ten counts were recorded for this clonotype. The rearrangement links TRBV28 to TRBJ1-2, with D possibly matching TRBD1 (5 bases). The CDR3 extends over 13 amino acids. Between the trimmed V and J ends, which lost 6 bases and 4 bases, there was a span of 12 bases. The germline gives CDR1 MDHEN, CDR2 SYDVKM. The CDR3 spells CASSPGGGYGYTF. CDR3 bases: TGTGCCAGCAGCCCCGGGGGGGGCTATGGCTACACCTTC.

This clonotype has ten or more counts. V is TRBV6-1 and J is TRBJ1-5; 7 bases fit TRBD1. The CDR3 has 14 residues. V lost 7 bases, J lost 7 bases, and 10 bases stayed unmatched. The germline V gene has CDR1 MNHNS and CDR2 SASEGT. The CDR3, as DNA: TGTGCCAGCACCCCGACAGGGCGAGAGCAGCCCCAGCATTTT. Residues: CASTPTGREQPQHF.

The sample holds a few counts of this clonotype. This chain uses TRBV20-1 with TRBJ1-4, with no clear D. The V gene's germline CDR1 is DFQATT and CDR2 SNEGSKA (reference sequence). The germline V and J ends were trimmed by 6 bases and 0 bases, with 11 bases remaining between them. This CDR3 region has 14 residues. The chain's CDR3 is CSARSTTTNEKLFF. The CDR3 nucleotides read TGCAGTGCCAGATCGACCACAACTAATGAAAAACTGTTTTTT.

The genes are TRBV4-2 and TRBJ2-3; 9 nucleotides agree with TRBD2. V was pared by 0 bases and J by 6 bases, with 10 bases of the junction left unmatched. The CDR3 covers 17 residues. CDR1 is LGHNA, CDR2 YNFKEQ, per germline. The CDR3 region is CASSQEGGRGKIDTQYF. DNA for the CDR3: TGTGCCAGCAGCCAAGAAGGCGGGAGGGGCAAAATCGATACGCAGTATTTT.

This chain joins TRBV4-1 and TRBJ2-6, with D perhaps assigned TRBD1 or TRBD2 (5 bases each). CDR1 and CDR2 from the germline V gene are MGHRA and YSYEKL. V shed 6 bases and J shed 0 bases, with 15 bases lying between them. The CDR3 is 17 residues long. The CDR3 nucleotides read TGCGCCAGCAGGTGGGGCCTAGCCTCCTCTGGGGCCAACGTCCTGACTTTC. Translating gives CASRWGLASSGANVLTF.

The sample holds a few counts of this clonotype. The rearrangement uses TRBV6-5 and TRBJ2-7; 7 nucleotides align to TRBD1. Germline values: CDR1 MNHEY, CDR2 SVGAGI. V shed 6 bases, J shed 5 bases, and the junction held 7 bases outside the gene matches. The CDR3 spans 13 residues. CDR3 residues: CASRETGSDEQYF. The CDR3 DNA is TGTGCCAGCAGGGAGACAGGGTCCGACGAGCAGTACTTC.

This clonotype was found a few times. The V call is TRBV14, the J call TRBJ1-4, with unresolved D. CDR1 and CDR2 from the germline V gene are SGHDN and FVKESK. CDR3 length: 16 amino acids. V shed 3 bases and J shed 2 bases, with 13 bases lying between them. CDR3 nucleotide sequence: TGTGCCAGCAGCCACCTGCGGACGACGACTAATGAAAAACTGTTTTTT. Translated: CASSHLRTTTNEKLFF.

This clonotype showed up just a few times. The chain uses TRBV12-5 and TRBJ1-4, with 8 bases that match TRBD1. V was clipped by 5 bases and J by 7 bases; unmatched bases: 3. Germline CDR1 is LGHNT and CDR2 is FRNRAP. The CDR3 contains 13 residues. CDR3 protein: CASGTDRVEKLFF. In DNA form, the CDR3 reads TGTGCTAGTGGTACGGACAGGGTTGAAAAACTGTTTTTT.

As regards this clonotype: The junction departs from the called germline gene at one end, perhaps through a read error. The chain has TRBV7-2 and TRBJ2-5; no reliable D call. Germline V gene sequence: CDR1 SGHTA, CDR2 FQGNSA. The CDR3 has 13 amino acids. The CDR3 nucleotides read TGTGCCAGCAGCTTATATAGGCAAGAGACCCGGTACTTC. Residues: CASSLYRQETRYF.

This clonotype was counted only a few times. This chain connects TRBV5-1 to TRBJ1-1; D remains ambiguous. This CDR3 has 14 amino acids. Germline V gene data show CDR1 as SGHRS and CDR2 as YFSETQ. The ends were cut back, 0 bases at V and 3 bases at J, with 9 bases in the middle. The CDR3 bases are TGCGCCAGCAGCTTGGAGCTGCGCCACACTGAAGCTTTCTTT. Its protein product is CASSLELRHTEAFF.

This clonotype was observed a handful of times. The chain links TRBV12-3 or TRBV12-4 to TRBJ2-1, with D unresolved. V was shortened by 8 bases and J by 5 bases, with 16 bases between the two germline ends. CDR3 length: 14 residues. CDR3 sequence reads: CASGRGNRDNEQFF. DNA for the CDR3: TGTGCCAGCGGGCGAGGCAACCGGGACAATGAGCAGTTCTTC.

This sequence joins TRBV20-1 and TRBJ2-1; TRBD1 or TRBD2 may be the D gene (5 bases each). Trimming removed 7 bases from V and 3 bases from J, with 16 bases in between. The CDR3 is 14 amino acids. CDR1 and CDR2 (germline): DFQATT, SNEGSKA (reference sequence). The CDR3 loop reads CSVIKLGVYNEQFF. The CDR3 nucleotides read TGCAGTGTGATTAAATTGGGGGTCTACAATGAGCAGTTCTTC.

This clonotype was observed at least ten times. The V and J genes are TRBV18 and TRBJ1-1; 8 bases match TRBD1. V shed 6 bases, J shed 6 bases, and the junction held 9 bases outside the gene matches. This CDR3 comprises 14 residues. Germline CDR1 and CDR2: KGHSH and LQKENI. In DNA, the CDR3 is TGTGCCAGCTCGACGGACAGGGTGAAGGCTGAAGCTTTCTTT. Translating gives CASSTDRVKAEAFF.

The rearrangement uses TRBV6-2 or TRBV6-3 and TRBJ1-1, with 8 bases matching TRBD1. CDR3 length: 15 residues. The J segment lost 4 bases and the V segment lost 6 bases, leaving 10 bases of the junction unmatched. The germline CDR1 and CDR2 sequences are MNHEY and SVGEGT. As DNA, the CDR3 is TGTGCCAGCAGGAGGACCGGGACAGGAGTCACTGAAGCTTTCTTT. As protein: CASRRTGTGVTEAFF.